These 12 T cell receptor beta chains were sequenced from one sample in a study of T cell responses to AZD1222 COVID-19 vaccine. Profiling relied on immunoSEQ multiplex PCR, and the TCRdb table lists in-frame clones only, not all of them. The profile covers about 110,000 clones, with roughly 89% appearing a single time and 3% to 3.5% taken by the ten largest. The sequences come from peripheral blood, collected on day 0 of MenACWY control vaccination. These receptors were taken from an adult in good health.

J is TRBJ1-2 and V is TRBV6-2 or TRBV6-3; a possible D gene is TRBD1 (6 bases). CDR3 length equals 16 residues. The germline V gene encodes CDR1 MNHEY and CDR2 SVGEGT. Trimming removed 4 bases from V and 8 bases from J, with 23 bases in between. CDR3 protein: CASSSTGRSNRKGYTF. The DNA of the CDR3 is TGTGCCAGCAGTTCGACAGGACGGTCGAATCGGAAGGGCTACACCTTC.

The chain recombines TRBV4-1 with TRBJ2-7; D might be TRBD2 (5 bases). Trimming shortened V by 1 base and J by 3 bases, and 13 bases separated the two germline ends. The CDR3 runs 15 residues. In germline, CDR1 is MGHRA, CDR2 YSYEKL. CDR3 DNA: TGCGCCAGCAGCCAAGTCTCGGACGGGGTCTACGAGCAGTACTTC. It translates to CASSQVSDGVYEQYF.

The V gene is TRBV3-1 (or the pseudogene TRBV3-2), the J gene TRBJ2-1; 13 bases agree with TRBD2. Germline CDR1 and CDR2: LGHDT and YNNKEL (reference sequence). V dropped 4 bases and J dropped 7; count of bases not matched to a gene: 4. The CDR3 runs to 15 residues. CDR3 in DNA: TGTGCCAGCAGCCTAACTAGCGGGGGGGCGAATGAGCAGTTCTTC. This sequence encodes CASSLTSGGANEQFF.

This rearrangement joins TRBV5-4 to TRBJ2-7; a possible D gene is TRBD1 (5 bases). CDR1 is SGHNT and CDR2 is YYREEE in the germline V gene (reference sequence). The V gene lost 1 base and the J gene lost 4 bases, with 9 bases spanning the gap. The CDR3 covers 13 residues. The CDR3 region has the DNA TGTGCCAGCAGCTTGAGGGGTTCTTACGAGCAGTACTTC. Its protein is CASSLRGSYEQYF.

The chain is built from TRBV24-1 and TRBJ2-2, with 7 bases aligning to TRBD1. CDR3 length equals 16 residues. V lost 4 bases and J lost 4; bases outside the gene matches: 8. The V gene's germline CDR1 is KGHDR and CDR2 SFDVKD. CDR3: CATSDPGTEPTGELFF. CDR3 nucleotides: TGTGCCACCAGTGACCCCGGGACAGAACCCACCGGGGAGCTGTTTTTT.

The chain recombines TRBV10-2 with TRBJ1-2, with 8 bases identical to TRBD1. The CDR3 length is 13 residues. Losses at the gene ends were 6 bases for V and 5 bases for J; bases not matched to a gene: 5. Germline CDR1 and CDR2: WSHSY and SAAADI. The CDR3 here is CASSPGQEYGYTF. The CDR3 DNA reads as TGCGCCAGCAGCCCGGGACAGGAATATGGCTACACCTTC.

The chain uses TRBV3-1 (or the pseudogene TRBV3-2) and TRBJ2-2; tentative D call: TRBD1 (8 bases). This CDR3 is 15 amino acids long. Germline V gives CDR1 LGHDT, CDR2 YNNKEL (reference sequence). Trimming took off 4 bases at V and 7 bases at J, with 16 bases between the two ends. The CDR3 loop is CASSPRTGRDGELFF. CDR3 nucleotide sequence: TGTGCCAGCAGCCCTCGGACAGGGAGGGACGGGGAGCTGTTTTTT.

The chain carries TRBV6-1 and TRBJ1-1, with no clear D. This CDR3 is built from 14 residues. From germline, CDR1 is MNHNS and CDR2 SASEGT. Trimming shortened V by 1 base and J by 0 bases, and 6 bases separated the two germline ends. The CDR3 protein is CASSEVPVNTEAFF. DNA of the CDR3: TGTGCCAGCAGTGAAGTCCCGGTGAACACTGAAGCTTTCTTT.

The chain carries TRBV28 and TRBJ2-2; D is unresolved. Between the trimmed V and J ends, which lost 2 bases and 0 bases, there was a span of 10 bases. The CDR3 is 16 amino acids. Per germline, CDR1 MDHEN and CDR2 SYDVKM. CDR3 in DNA: TGTGCCAGCAGTTTAGGCACCCCCTCGAACACCGGGGAGCTGTTTTTT. This gives the protein CASSLGTPSNTGELFF.

The rearrangement links TRBV19 to TRBJ1-4; possibly TRBD1 for D (6 bases). V gave up 5 bases and J gave up 3 bases, with 10 bases separating them. The CDR3 length is 14 residues. Per the germline V gene, CDR1 is LNHDA and CDR2 is SQIVND (reference sequence). CDR3 DNA sequence: TGTGCCAGTAGTGTGGGGACACCTAATGAAAAACTGTTTTTT. Its protein product is CASSVGTPNEKLFF. Filled out from reference TRBV19 and TRBJ1-4, the complete variable domain reads DGGITQSPKYLFRKEGQNVTLSCEQNLNHDAMYWYRQDPGQGLRLIYYSQIVNDFQKGDIAEGYSVSREKKESFPLTVTSAQKNPTAFYLCASSVGTPNEKLFFGSGTQLSVL.

The rearrangement links TRBV5-4 to TRBJ1-4, with 7 bases that match TRBD1. Germline V gene data show CDR1 as SGHNT and CDR2 as YYREEE (reference sequence). The junction had 10 bases not matched to a gene; V was cut back by 6 bases and J by 8 bases. The length of the CDR3 is 14 residues. DNA for the CDR3: TGTGCCAGCACTAACGGAGGGGGCGAAGAAAAACTGTTTTTT. Its protein product is CASTNGGGEEKLFF.

The chain recombines TRBV11-3 with TRBJ1-1; 12 bases fit TRBD1. Germline-derived CDR1 and CDR2 are SGHNT and YENEEA. V shed 5 bases, J shed 1 base, and the junction held 8 bases outside the gene matches. This CDR3 is 17 amino acids long. CDR3 sequence: CASSPGQGAAANTEAFF. The CDR3 region has the DNA TGTGCCAGCAGCCCGGGACAGGGGGCCGCGGCGAACACTGAAGCTTTCTTT.